Each of the 2 T cell receptor beta chains below was sequenced from the same sample in a study of shared clonotypes between healthy human individuals. Profiled with immunoSEQ multiplex PCR; TCRdb holds only in-frame clones, not every one. The sample contains roughly 2 million clones, nearly 97% of which appear only once. Sequenced sample: naive CD4+ T cells sorted from blood. Subset specified: CD45RA+ positively selected. These receptors were taken from a man younger than 35 in good health.

This rearrangement joins TRBV18 to TRBJ1-5, with 7 bases lining up with TRBD1. The germline V gene has CDR1 KGHSH and CDR2 LQKENI. The CDR3 has 17 residues. The trim removed 3 bases at V and 2 bases at J, leaving 10 bases unmatched. CDR3 in DNA: TGTGCCAGCTCACCCCCGACAGGGATTAATGGCAATCAGCCCCAGCATTTT. This sequence encodes CASSPPTGINGNQPQHF.

V is TRBV28 and J is TRBJ2-7, with TRBD1 matching 8 bases. Unmatched junction bases numbered 7, after V lost 2 bases and J lost 7 bases. The CDR3 contains 14 residues. In germline, CDR1 is MDHEN, CDR2 SYDVKM. The CDR3 DNA reads as TGTGCCAGCAGTTTACTCGGACAGGGTCGAGAGCAGTACTTC. Its protein product is CASSLLGQGREQYF.